This TCR beta chain derives from a study of control samples from healthy donors and cancer patients. Germline V gene sequence: CDR1 SGHDT, CDR2 YYEEEE. V shed 2 bases and J shed 0 bases, with 9 bases lying between them. The CDR3 totals 15 residues. This clone was picked up a small number of times. Produced via immunoSEQ multiplex PCR; TCRdb's table is partial and in-frame only. The sample includes approximately 70,000 clones, just under 90% of them seen just once. The chain has TRBV5-6 and TRBJ2-1; D possibly corresponds to TRBD2 (6 bases). The TCR was taken from a man in his sixties with lung cancer. Material: PBMCs. The CDR3 DNA reads TGTGCCAGCAGCTTCCGGGGGATCTCCTACAATGAGCAGTTCTTC. Its protein product is CASSFRGISYNEQFF. The whole variable domain, filled in from reference TRBV5-6 and TRBJ2-1, reads DAGVTQSPTHLIKTRGQQVTLRCSPKSGHDTVSWYQQALGQGPQFIFQYYEEEERQRGNFPDRFSGHQFPNYSSELNVNALLLGDSALYLCASSFRGISYNEQFFGPGTRLTVL.